What follows is one T cell receptor (beta chain) and its context. Bulk CD8+ and CD4+ cells came from magnetic negative isolation; CD8+ TEMRA by FACS. The record originates from a study of CD8 T cells in Susac syndrome. CDR3 length: 16 residues. CDR1 is SGDLS, CDR2 YYNGEE, per germline. The ends lost 0 bases at V and 0 bases at J; junction bases unmatched: 5. RNA in amounts of roughly 0.5 to 1 ug was reverse transcribed with random hexamers. TCRdb analysed the immunoSEQ multiplex PCR reads with MiXCR anew, one entry per CDR3 protein. The table has approximately 210,000 distinct CDR3 sequences, roughly 93% seen once.

Material: CD4+ T cells from PBMCs. This chain links TRBV9 with TRBJ1-1; 7 nucleotides match TRBD1. This TCR derives from a human donor with Susac syndrome. CDR3 DNA sequence: TGTGCCAGCAGCGTAGCTGAAGACAGGGTGAACACTGAAGCTTTCTTT. Protein sequence: CASSVAEDRVNTEAFF.